Sequencing of this TCR beta chain was carried out in a study of blood T cells in healthy people across ages. Trimming took off 6 bases at V and 9 bases at J, with 15 bases between the two ends. Germline V gives CDR1 SGHNT, CDR2 YENEEA. The CDR3 consists of 13 residues. The use of a sample-barcoded 5' primer and a J-beta primer mix characterized a second PCR of 7 to 11 cycles. Every cDNA was tagged by a template-switch adaptor with 12 random nucleotides. Each CDR3 protein is one row after TCRdb ran MiXCR on the 5' RACE reads. The sample has 650,000 to 800,000 distinct CDR3 sequences, about 51% seen once.

Specimen: blood. The receptor's source is a woman aged 80 or older in good health. This chain connects TRBV11-3 to TRBJ2-1, with D unclear. The CDR3 here is CASSPGLNREQFF. The CDR3 DNA follows: TGTGCCAGCAGTCCCGGCCTGAATCGTGAGCAGTTCTTC.